This TCR beta chain was captured by sequencing in a study of post-analysis software for immune sequencing data. Findings and caveats of the study: The five TRBV segments detected at higher frequency in patients than in controls included TRBV5-6, TRBV5-1 and TRBV20-1. Controls significantly exceeded multiple sclerosis patients in normalized Chao1 diversity.

This CDR3 has 12 amino acids. Germline assignment: CDR1 MNHNY and CDR2 SVGAGI (reference sequence). Deletions cut 6 bases from V and 0 bases from J, with 3 bases between. Unique molecular identifiers were carried by the TCR beta cDNA libraries. Via MiXCR, TCRdb re-called the PCR reads, giving one row per CDR3 protein. Here the sample spans about 560,000 distinct CDR3 sequences, roughly 47% being singletons. About this clonotype: The antigen is undetermined.

This clonotype originated in a girl aged 10-17 years with multiple sclerosis. Material: blood. The V and J genes are TRBV6-6 and TRBJ1-5; D ambiguous. CDR3 nucleotides: TGTGCCAGCAGGAATAGCAATCAGCCCCAGCATTTT. Translating gives CASRNSNQPQHF.